These 31 T cell receptor beta chains were sequenced from one sample in a study of blood T cell repertoires in COVID-19. The method was immunoSEQ multiplex PCR; TCRdb's version includes in-frame clones alone and lacks a portion of them. This table has a few hundred thousand clones, around nine tenths appearing once. Sequencing was done on a sample of peripheral blood. The receptors derive from a man between 60 and 70 years old who had recovered from COVID-19.

This clone turned up a few times. This chain uses TRBV4-2 with TRBJ2-3, with TRBD2 identical over 7 bases. V lost 0 bases and J lost 0; bases outside the gene matches: 9. The CDR3 runs 18 residues. Germline V CDR1 and CDR2: LGHNA, YNFKEQ. The CDR3 DNA reads TGTGCCAGCAGCCAAGATGGGTCGGCGGGGGTTAGCACAGATACGCAGTATTTT. Encoded protein: CASSQDGSAGVSTDTQYF.

The chain carries TRBV19 and TRBJ2-7, with TRBD1 as a possible D gene (5 bases). V shed 4 bases and J shed 0 bases, with 7 bases lying between them. Germline CDR1 is LNHDA and CDR2 is SQIVND (reference sequence). This CDR3 has 13 amino acids. The chain's CDR3 is CASSNRLSYEQYF. The CDR3 DNA reads as TGTGCCAGTAGTAACAGGCTCTCCTACGAGCAGTACTTC.

J is TRBJ2-3 and V is TRBV9, with unresolved D. The germline gives CDR1 SGDLS, CDR2 YYNGEE. V lost 3 bases to trimming and J lost 5 bases, with 4 bases between them. The CDR3 totals 11 residues. CDR3 bases: TGTGCCAGCAGCGCGAGAGATACGCAGTATTTT. Its protein product is CASSARDTQYF.

This sequence joins TRBV7-3 and TRBJ1-1, with 9 bases matching TRBD1. CDR1 and CDR2 from the germline V gene are SGHTA and FQGTGA. V was pared by 6 bases and J by 7 bases, with 6 bases of the junction left unmatched. The length of the CDR3 is 13 residues. The CDR3 DNA follows: TGTGCCAGCAGTCGACAGGGGGGCCTTGAAGCTTTCTTT. Translation gives CASSRQGGLEAFF.

V usage is TRBV25-1 and J usage is TRBJ1-4, with D perhaps TRBD1 (6 bases). CDR3 length: 14 residues. V lost 4 bases and J 4 bases, leaving 10 bases between the germline ends. Germline V gene data show CDR1 as MGHDK and CDR2 as SYGVNS. The DNA for the CDR3 is TGTGCCAGCAGTGGCGGGGGGCATAATGAAAAACTGTTTTTT. Translation: CASSGGGHNEKLFF.

V gene TRBV30 combines with J gene TRBJ1-2; 8 bases fit TRBD1. The germline V gene encodes CDR1 GTSNPN and CDR2 SVGIG (reference sequence). Germline trimming cut 3 bases from V and 8 bases from J; bases unmatched to any gene: 8. This CDR3 contains 13 residues. CDR3 amino acids: CAWRGQEVRGYTF. CDR3 bases: TGTGCCTGGAGGGGACAGGAAGTAAGAGGCTACACCTTC.

V gene TRBV2 combines with J gene TRBJ2-2; 8 nucleotides line up with TRBD1. The germline V gene has CDR1 SNHLY and CDR2 FYNNEI. CDR3 length equals 14 residues. V shed 6 bases, J shed 6 bases, and the junction held 6 bases outside the gene matches. For the CDR3, the DNA is TGTGCCAGCAGACCGACAGGGGTGGCCGGGGAGCTGTTTTTT. This codes for CASRPTGVAGELFF. Based on the CDR3 plus reference TRBV2 and TRBJ2-2, the full variable domain is EPEVTQTPSHQVTQMGQEVILRCVPISNHLYFYWYRQILGQKVEFLVSFYNNEISEKSEIFDDQFSVERPDGSNFTLKIRSTKLEDSAMYFCASRPTGVAGELFFGEGSRLTVL.

The chain links TRBV5-1 to TRBJ1-2, with 10 nucleotides matching TRBD1. This CDR3 is 13 amino acids long. CDR1 and CDR2 from the germline V gene are SGHRS and YFSETQ. The V segment lost 4 bases and the J segment 7 bases; nucleotides outside the gene matches: 4. Here the CDR3 DNA reads TGCGCCAGCAGCGTGGACAGGGGGAGTGGCTACACCTTC. As protein: CASSVDRGSGYTF.

This chain uses TRBV5-4 with TRBJ1-2; D perhaps matches TRBD1 (6 bases). The CDR3 spans 14 residues. CDR1 and CDR2 (germline): SGHNT, YYREEE (reference sequence). V was trimmed by 1 base and J by 3 bases, leaving 10 bases between them. The CDR3 bases are TGTGCCAGCAGCTTGAGTGGGACACACTATGGCTACACCTTC. Its translation: CASSLSGTHYGYTF.

The rearrangement links TRBV7-2 to TRBJ2-7, with 8 nucleotides matching TRBD2. Germline assignment: CDR1 SGHTA and CDR2 FQGNSA. Trimming took 3 bases from V and 4 from J; bases not matched to a gene: 2. This CDR3 is 13 amino acids long. This CDR3 is CASSLVAGYEQYF. In nucleotides, the CDR3 is TGTGCCAGCAGCTTGGTAGCGGGATACGAGCAGTACTTC.

The rearrangement joins TRBV9 to TRBJ1-5; no firm D call. Trimming removed 0 bases from V and 3 bases from J, with 7 bases in between. Germline-derived CDR1 and CDR2 are SGDLS and YYNGEE. This CDR3 has 14 residues. CDR3 protein: CASSVGTVNQPQHF. The CDR3 DNA is TGTGCCAGCAGCGTAGGAACAGTCAATCAGCCCCAGCATTTT.

J is TRBJ2-3 and V is TRBV7-3, with D possibly TRBD2 on 6 matching bases. The ends were cut back, 3 bases at V and 5 bases at J, with 15 bases in the middle. Germline lookup yields CDR1 SGHTA and CDR2 FQGTGA. The CDR3 extends over 15 amino acids. The CDR3 DNA follows: TGTGCCAGCAGCTTTAGCGGCTTCCGGGAAGATACGCAGTATTTT. Translating gives CASSFSGFREDTQYF.

This rearrangement joins TRBV25-1 to TRBJ1-1; 7 nucleotides match TRBD1. The CDR3 runs 15 residues. The junction had 5 bases not matched to a gene; V was cut back by 3 bases and J by 1 base. Germline CDR1 MGHDK, CDR2 SYGVNS. The CDR3 nucleotides read TGTGCCAGCAGTGACCCCAGGGGGGCGAACACTGAAGCTTTCTTT. Its translation is CASSDPRGANTEAFF.

The V and J genes are TRBV29-1 and TRBJ2-7; 7 bases are shared with TRBD2. With 4 bases clipped from V and 9 bases from J, the junction kept 9 bases outside the gene matches. In germline, CDR1 is SQVTM, CDR2 ANQGSEA. The CDR3 has 12 amino acids. The CDR3 protein is CSVASEGEGQYF. The CDR3 nucleotides are TGCAGCGTTGCCTCGGAAGGGGAGGGGCAGTACTTC.

J is TRBJ2-1 and V is TRBV7-2; D remains unclear. V lost 5 bases and J 10 bases, leaving 9 bases between the germline ends. This CDR3 is built from 11 residues. Germline CDR1 and CDR2: SGHTA and FQGNSA. CDR3 residues: CASSRSPEQFF. CDR3 in DNA: TGTGCCAGCAGCCGTAGTCCAGAGCAGTTCTTC.

Written as DNA, the CDR3 is TGCGCCAGCAGCGGAGGACTAGCGGGGGAGGTCGGGGAGCTGTTTTTT. Translating it yields CASSGGLAGEVGELFF. The chain recombines TRBV5-1 with TRBJ2-2; TRBD2 matches 13 bases. The CDR3 length is 16 residues. Looked up from germline, CDR1 is SGHRS and CDR2 is YFSETQ. V lost 4 bases, J lost 7 bases, and 7 bases stayed unmatched.

The chain links TRBV7-9 to TRBJ2-7, with a possible D match to TRBD1 (5 bases). The germline CDR1 and CDR2 sequences are SEHNR and FQNEAQ (reference sequence). Trimming removed 1 base at V and 2 bases at J, with 9 bases between. The length of the CDR3 is 14 residues. This CDR3 reads CASSLEKGPYEQYF. CDR3 coding DNA: TGTGCCAGCAGCTTAGAAAAGGGGCCCTACGAGCAGTACTTC. Complete variable domain (other parts from reference TRBV7-9 and TRBJ2-7): DTGVSQNPRHKITKRGQNVTFRCDPISEHNRLYWYRQTLGQGPEFLTYFQNEAQLEKSRLLSDRFSAERPKGSFSTLEIQRTEQGDSAMYLCASSLEKGPYEQYFGPGTRLTVT.

The chain joins TRBV30 to TRBJ1-4; TRBD1 matches 7 bases. The CDR3 totals 14 residues. V lost 5 bases and J lost 5; bases outside the gene matches: 8. Germline V gene lookup returns CDR1 GTSNPN and CDR2 SVGIG (reference sequence). The CDR3 sequence is CAWDRQGGNEKLFF. The CDR3 nucleotides read TGTGCCTGGGACCGACAGGGAGGCAATGAAAAACTGTTTTTT.

This sequence joins TRBV10-1 and TRBJ2-7, with D possibly TRBD2 on 5 matching bases. Germline V gives CDR1 WNHNN, CDR2 SYGVQD (reference sequence). The CDR3 runs 13 residues. Deletions cut 8 bases from V and 0 bases from J, with 11 bases between. The CDR3: CASGSDHSYEQYF. DNA for the CDR3: TGCGCCAGCGGTAGCGACCACTCCTACGAGCAGTACTTC.

The chain combines TRBV5-1 with TRBJ1-6, with D possibly being TRBD1 (5 bases). The CDR3 sequence is 14 residues long. Trimming shortened V by 4 bases and J by 7 bases, and 12 bases separated the two germline ends. Germline lookup yields CDR1 SGHRS and CDR2 YFSETQ. The CDR3 loop reads CASSLPSGNSPLHF. CDR3 DNA sequence: TGCGCCAGCAGCCTCCCCTCAGGGAATTCACCCCTCCACTTT.

This chain uses TRBV27 with TRBJ2-2; TRBD1 matches at 8 bases. CDR3 length equals 16 residues. Per germline, CDR1 MNHEY and CDR2 SMNVEV (reference sequence). Losses at the gene ends were 1 base for V and 2 bases for J; bases not matched to a gene: 3. CDR3 region: CASSLWAGGNTGELFF. The CDR3 DNA is TGTGCCAGCAGTTTATGGGCAGGGGGCAACACCGGGGAGCTGTTTTTT.

V usage is TRBV5-1 and J usage is TRBJ2-1; 15 bases match TRBD2. The germline V gene encodes CDR1 SGHRS and CDR2 YFSETQ. V was clipped by 4 bases and J by 4 bases; unmatched bases: 9. The CDR3 has 18 amino acids. The CDR3 reads CASSPWTSGGAWYNEQFF. The CDR3 bases are TGCGCCAGCAGCCCATGGACTAGCGGGGGGGCCTGGTACAATGAGCAGTTCTTC.

The V gene is TRBV9, the J gene TRBJ2-1, with 7 nucleotides matching TRBD1. J gave up 7 bases and V 4 bases, and 14 bases lay outside the gene matches. The length of the CDR3 is 16 residues. Per germline, CDR1 SGDLS and CDR2 YYNGEE. CDR3 nucleotide sequence: TGTGCCAGCAGCCCTACTGGGGACAGAGTGGCTAATGAGCAGTTCTTC. It codes for CASSPTGDRVANEQFF.

The chain employs TRBV5-1 and TRBJ1-1; possibly TRBD1 for D (6 bases). CDR1 is SGHRS, CDR2 YFSETQ, per germline. Trimming removed 0 bases at V and 7 bases at J, with 7 bases between. This CDR3 is built from 12 residues. CDR3 residues: CASSLGTDEAFF. The CDR3 coding sequence is TGCGCCAGCAGCTTGGGGACAGATGAAGCTTTCTTT.

This clone has just one count. The CDR3 spells CSARTGSSTNEKLFF. CDR3 sequence (DNA): TGCAGCGCCAGGACAGGCTCATCAACTAATGAAAAACTGTTTTTT. The rearrangement links TRBV29-1 to TRBJ1-4; the match to TRBD1 covers 7 bases. Germline values: CDR1 SQVTM, CDR2 ANQGSEA. The junction had 8 bases not matched to a gene; V was cut back by 7 bases and J by 0 bases. The CDR3 has 15 amino acids.

The chain is built from TRBV24-1 and TRBJ2-7; 12 bases map to TRBD1. The CDR3 has 15 amino acids. V lost 5 bases and J lost 5; bases outside the gene matches: 6. Germline V gene lookup returns CDR1 KGHDR and CDR2 SFDVKD. Here the CDR3 DNA reads TGTGCCACCAGTGCTCCCGGGACAGGGGGCCACGAGCAGTACTTC. Its translation: CATSAPGTGGHEQYF.

The chain recombines TRBV5-8 with TRBJ2-1, with D tentatively TRBD2 (5 bases). CDR3 length: 14 amino acids. Germline V gene sequence: CDR1 SGHTS, CDR2 YDEGEE. Trimming removed 7 bases at V and 6 bases at J, with 17 bases between. The CDR3 DNA sequence: TGTGCCAGCCAACGAAGGACTGGCCGCAATGAGCAGTTCTTC. The encoded protein is CASQRRTGRNEQFF.

This clone was counted a single time. V is TRBV30 and J is TRBJ1-6, with D perhaps matching TRBD1 (5 bases). The ends were cut back, 1 base at V and 7 bases at J, with 5 bases in the middle. CDR1 is GTSNPN, CDR2 SVGIG, per germline (reference sequence). This CDR3 contains 12 residues. For the CDR3, the DNA is TGTGCCTGGAGTGAGGGGAATTCACCCCTCCACTTT. This gives the protein CAWSEGNSPLHF.

Here the CDR3 reads CASSARGENTEAFF. The DNA of the CDR3 is TGTGCCAGCAGTGCCAGGGGTGAGAACACTGAAGCTTTCTTT. The gene calls are TRBV6-2 or TRBV6-3 and TRBJ1-1; maybe TRBD1 (6 bases). V lost 5 bases and J lost 1, with 11 bases in between. The CDR3 runs 14 residues. Germline V gives CDR1 MNHEY, CDR2 SVGEGT.

The chain employs TRBV6-5 and TRBJ2-5; 9 nucleotides align to TRBD1. The CDR3 sequence is 14 residues long. J gave up 5 bases and V 3 bases, and 4 bases lay outside the gene matches. CDR1 and CDR2 from the germline V gene are MNHEY and SVGAGI. The CDR3 loop is CASSYGTGWETQYF. CDR3 nucleotides: TGTGCCAGCAGTTATGGGACAGGGTGGGAGACCCAGTACTTC.

This sequence joins TRBV18 and TRBJ1-2; D gene unclear. Germline CDR1 is KGHSH and CDR2 is LQKENI. The length of the CDR3 is 14 residues. The V gene lost 0 bases and the J gene lost 4 bases, with 9 bases spanning the gap. In nucleotides, the CDR3 is TGTGCCAGCTCACCACCAGCTGATGCCTATGGCTACACCTTC. It codes for CASSPPADAYGYTF.